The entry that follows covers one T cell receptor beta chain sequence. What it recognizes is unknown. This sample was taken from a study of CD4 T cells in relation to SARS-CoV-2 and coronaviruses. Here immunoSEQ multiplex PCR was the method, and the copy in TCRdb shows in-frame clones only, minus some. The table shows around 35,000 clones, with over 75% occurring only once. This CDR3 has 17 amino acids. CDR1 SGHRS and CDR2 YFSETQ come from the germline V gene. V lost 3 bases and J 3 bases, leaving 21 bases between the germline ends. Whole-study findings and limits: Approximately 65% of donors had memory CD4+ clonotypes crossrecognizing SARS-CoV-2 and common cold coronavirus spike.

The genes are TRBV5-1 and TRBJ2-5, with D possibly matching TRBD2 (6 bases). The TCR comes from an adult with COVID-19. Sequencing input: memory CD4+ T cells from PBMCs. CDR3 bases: TGCGCCAGCAGCTGGGGCGGGGCCGTCTTGGGAGAAGAGACCCAGTACTTC. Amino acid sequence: CASSWGGAVLGEETQYF.